This TCR beta chain was captured by sequencing in a study of cytomegalovirus exposure and HLA in healthy donors. Findings of the study overall: TCR beta sequences numbering around 15,000 were associated with HLA alleles at 0.05 false discovery rate in a later analysis. Other equally common chains were less clonally expanded than HLA-associated TCR beta chains, a later analysis showed.

In germline, CDR1 is SGHTA, CDR2 FQGNSA. The CDR3 is 16 residues long. V dropped 5 bases and J dropped 6; count of bases not matched to a gene: 9. On this clone itself: Its cognate antigen is unknown.

Amplification used 60 Vbeta primers and 13 Jbeta primers. In the study's own analysis: Some 80 million unique TCR beta chains, roughly 10 million shared, were counted in a later analysis. Some clones are missing from TCRdb's copy, which holds only in-frame ones; the method was immunoSEQ multiplex PCR. The V and J calls and the clone size are those of that table, but D and trimming were determined from the DNA. Of some 92,000 clones listed, roughly three quarters are singletons. The chain is built from TRBV7-2 and TRBJ1-6; 8 positions agree with TRBD1. This TCR derives from a man aged 30 to 39 in good health and CMV-seronegative. The sample taken for sequencing was PBMCs. The DNA of the CDR3 is TGTGCCAGCAGCCGGTCTTCGGGACAGGTTAATTCACCCCTCCACTTT. Residues: CASSRSSGQVNSPLHF.